The rows below give T cell receptor beta chains drawn from one sample of a study of blood T cell repertoires in COVID-19. Clones were sequenced by immunoSEQ multiplex PCR, and TCRdb holds only the in-frame ones, with some missing. The profile covers over 200,000 clones, with just under 90% appearing a single time and approximately 2.4% taken by the ten largest. Sequences were obtained from peripheral blood. Receptors originate from a man in his thirties or forties with COVID-19, enrolled during active disease. CDR3s include the opening cysteine and the closing phenylalanine or tryptophan. Each record gives: clone size, V gene, J gene, D gene, CDR3 DNA, CDR3 protein. The D gene is left open where the match is weak. Expanded clones are given a class, and other clones once, few, many or no size at all.

>-|TRBV6-1|TRBJ1-2|-
TGTGCCAGCAGTGAAGTCTACGGGACGGAGGGTGGTTATGGCTACACCTTC
CASSEVYGTEGGYGYTF
>-|TRBV7-9|TRBJ2-1|TRBD2
TGTGCCAGCAGCTTAGGACTAGCGGGGGCGAGCTCCTACAATGAGCAGTTCTTC
CASSLGLAGASSYNEQFF
>-|TRBV7-2|TRBJ1-2|-
TGTGCCAGCAGCTTAGGTACTCCTTATGGCTACACCTTC
CASSLGTPYGYTF
>-|TRBV7-9|TRBJ1-1|-
TGTGCCAGCAGCTTACTTCAGGAGGGAGCTTTCTTT
CASSLLQEGAFF
>-|TRBV6-5|TRBJ1-2|-
TGTGCCAGCAGTCCCTCGATGGGACAATCCTACGGCTACACCTTC
CASSPSMGQSYGYTF
>-|TRBV19|TRBJ2-2|TRBD1
TGTGCCAGTAGCCTTTACAGGGGGGCCGGGGAGCTGTTTTTT
CASSLYRGAGELFF
>-|TRBV30|TRBJ1-5|-
TGTGCCTGGGGGGCAGGGGACAATCAGCCCCAGCATTTT
CAWGAGDNQPQHF
>-|TRBV14|TRBJ1-2|TRBD1
TGTGCCAGCAGCCAAAACGGTCCAGGGGGGAGCTATGGCTACACCTTC
CASSQNGPGGSYGYTF
>-|TRBV5-5|TRBJ2-1|TRBD2
TGTGCCAGCAGCTTGGCCCAAAGGACTAGCGGGAGGTTTTCGGGGAATGAGCAGTTCTTC
CASSLAQRTSGRFSGNEQFF
>-|TRBV29-1|TRBJ1-1|TRBD1
TGCAGCGTTGAGCCGGGACAGGGGGCGCGAGCTTTCTTT
CSVEPGQGARAFF
>-|TRBV6-6|TRBJ2-3|TRBD1
TGTGCCAGCAGTTACGCAGGACAGGGTTTCACAGATACGCAGTATTTT
CASSYAGQGFTDTQYF
>-|TRBV6-6|TRBJ1-4|-
TGTGCCAGCAGTTACCCCAGGGGCGGCCTATTTGAAAAACTGTTTTTT
CASSYPRGGLFEKLFF
>-|TRBV11-2|TRBJ1-5|-
TGTGCCAGCAGAGCGTCGGGGAATAGCAATCAGCCCCAGCATTTT
CASRASGNSNQPQHF
>-|TRBV9|TRBJ1-4|-
TGTGCCAGCAGCGTAGGAGGGAGGCTCAATGAAAAACTGTTTTTT
CASSVGGRLNEKLFF
>-|TRBV28|TRBJ2-3|-
TGTGCCAGCTTGGGGGGGCGGATAAGCACAGATACGCAGTATTTT
CASLGGRISTDTQYF
>-|TRBV27|TRBJ2-3|-
TGTGCCAGCAGTTTGTACAGGGTTTCAGGCACAGATACGCAGTATTTT
CASSLYRVSGTDTQYF
>-|TRBV15|TRBJ1-2|TRBD1
TGTGCCACCAGCAGAGACGTGGACAGGAATGGCTACACCTTC
CATSRDVDRNGYTF
>-|TRBV14|TRBJ1-1|TRBD1
TGTGCCAGCAGCCCGGAGGAGGCAGGGGGCACTGAAGCTTTCTTT
CASSPEEAGGTEAFF
>-|TRBV18|TRBJ2-1|TRBD2
TGTGCCAGCTCACCAGGGGTAGCGGGAGGTCTAGAAGATGAGCAGTTCTTC
CASSPGVAGGLEDEQFF
>once|TRBV7-2|TRBJ1-2|-
TGTGCCAGCAGCTTAGCCCGCCAGAACTATGGCTACACCTTC
CASSLARQNYGYTF
>-|TRBV7-2|TRBJ1-5|TRBD1
TGTGCCAGCAGCTCCCCTCGGGGACAGCAGAATCAGCCCCAGCATTTT
CASSSPRGQQNQPQHF
>-|TRBV19|TRBJ2-3|TRBD2
TGTGCCAGCAGACTAGCGGGGTCCAGCACAGATACGCAGTATTTT
CASRLAGSSTDTQYF
>once|TRBV19|TRBJ2-3|-
TGTGCCAGTATCAAGGGGGGGTCAATGGGTACGCAGTATTTT
CASIKGGSMGTQYF
>-|TRBV10-3|TRBJ1-3|-
TGTGCCATCAGTGAGTCAGGGGGTGGAAACACCATATATTTT
CAISESGGGNTIYF
>-|TRBV7-9|TRBJ1-5|-
TGTGCCAGCAGCTTGGGGGCTGGTTATCAGCCCCAGCATTTT
CASSLGAGYQPQHF
>-|TRBV5-6|TRBJ2-7|TRBD2
TGTGCCAGCAGCTTGGTGACTAGCGGGAGTCACGAGCAGTACTTC
CASSLVTSGSHEQYF
>-|TRBV5-1|TRBJ2-7|TRBD1
TGCGCCAGCAGCTTTCTCACAGGGGGCAACGAGCAGTACTTC
CASSFLTGGNEQYF
>once|TRBV4-1|TRBJ1-3|-
TGCGCCAGCAGCCAAGATCTGGCTTTCGGAAACACCATATATTTT
CASSQDLAFGNTIYF
>-|TRBV28|TRBJ1-2|-
TGTGCCAGCAGGCTCCTCGATCTAGGCTACACCTTC
CASRLLDLGYTF
>-|TRBV6-5|TRBJ1-4|TRBD1
TGTGCCAGCAGCAACCGGGACAGGGTTAATGAAAAACTGTTTTTT
CASSNRDRVNEKLFF
>-|TRBV6-5|TRBJ2-1|TRBD2
TGTGCCAGCAGACCTAGCGGGGGATACAATGAGCAGTTCTTC
CASRPSGGYNEQFF
>-|TRBV27|TRBJ2-1|TRBD2
TGTGCCAGCAGTCTCGGGACTAGCGGGAGTAATGAGCAGTTCTTC
CASSLGTSGSNEQFF
>-|TRBV2|TRBJ1-5|-
TGTGCCAGCAGTGAGAAGGGAGACAATCAGCCCCAGCATTTT
CASSEKGDNQPQHF
>-|TRBV5-6|TRBJ1-1|-
TGTGCCAGCTACAGGGACCACAACACTGAAGCTTTCTTT
CASYRDHNTEAFF
>-|TRBV7-2|TRBJ1-3|-
TGTGCCAGCAGAACGGGACTTTCGTCTGGAAACACCATATATTTT
CASRTGLSSGNTIYF
>-|TRBV21-1|TRBJ1-1|-
TGTGCCAGCAGTAAGGTTCTAGGGAGCAACACTGAAGCTTTCTTT
CASSKVLGSNTEAFF
>-|TRBV4-1|TRBJ2-1|TRBD1
TGCGCCAGCAGCCATCCCTCCGGACAGGGCCTTTCGTACAATGAGCAGTTCTTC
CASSHPSGQGLSYNEQFF
>-|TRBV4-3|TRBJ1-2|TRBD1
TGCGCCAGCAGCCGCGACAGGGGATCAAGCTATGGCTACACCTTC
CASSRDRGSSYGYTF
>-|TRBV11-2|TRBJ1-2|-
TGTGCCAGCAGCCCCGGGAACACCTATGGCTACACCTTC
CASSPGNTYGYTF
>-|TRBV30|TRBJ1-1|-
TGTGCCTGGAAAACAGTGCTAGAAGCTTTCTTT
CAWKTVLEAFF
>-|TRBV7-6|TRBJ2-1|TRBD2
TGTGCCAGCAGCTTACAAAGCAACCCAATGACTAGCGGGTATTACAATGAGCAGTTCTTC
CASSLQSNPMTSGYYNEQFF
>-|TRBV4-3|TRBJ2-2|TRBD2
TGCGCCAGCAGCGCGGGGGAGAACACCGGGGAGCTGTTTTTT
CASSAGENTGELFF
>-|TRBV19|TRBJ1-5|-
TGTGCCAGTAGTCGGCAGGGAGGGCTCCTCAGCAATCAGCCCCAGCATTTT
CASSRQGGLLSNQPQHF
>few|TRBV24-1|TRBJ1-4|TRBD1
TGTGCCACCAGTAACAGGGGAACTAATGAAAAACTGTTTTTT
CATSNRGTNEKLFF
>-|TRBV6-2/TRBV6-3|TRBJ2-7|-
TGTGCCAGCAGTTACCCGAGGATGGGAGCCTACGAGCAGTACTTC
CASSYPRMGAYEQYF
>few|TRBV27|TRBJ1-1|TRBD1
TGTGCCAGCAGGTACACAGGGGGCATTAGGGTGAACACTGAAGCTTTCTTT
CASRYTGGIRVNTEAFF
>-|TRBV15|TRBJ2-5|TRBD2
TGTGCCACCAGCAGAGATCTCCTAGCGGAAGAGACCCAGTACTTC
CATSRDLLAEETQYF
>-|TRBV11-2|TRBJ2-1|TRBD2
TGTGCCAGCAGCAGGACTAGCGTCTACAATGAGCAGTTCTTC
CASSRTSVYNEQFF
>-|TRBV5-1|TRBJ1-5|-
TGCGCCAGCAGCGTATCACAGGTACAGCCCCAGCATTTT
CASSVSQVQPQHF
>-|TRBV6-5|TRBJ1-1|TRBD1
TGTGCCAGCAGGGGGACAGGGGGCAGAACTGAAGCTTTCTTT
CASRGTGGRTEAFF
>-|TRBV6-5|TRBJ1-1|TRBD1
TGTGCCAGCAGTTCTCGGACAGGGCACACTGAAGCTTTCTTT
CASSSRTGHTEAFF
>-|TRBV19|TRBJ2-1|TRBD1
TGTGCCAGTAGTATTTCGGACAGGGGAGTCGGTGAGCAGTTCTTC
CASSISDRGVGEQFF
>few|TRBV4-3|TRBJ1-1|TRBD1
TGCGCCAGCAGCCGGGACAGCCTTGTGAACACTGAAGCTTTCTTT
CASSRDSLVNTEAFF
>-|TRBV30|TRBJ1-1|-
TGTGCCTGGAGGGAGGGGAGGCGAGCTTTCTTT
CAWREGRRAFF
>-|TRBV18|TRBJ2-7|-
TGTGCCAGCTCACCCGACCAGGGGAACTACGAGCAGTACTTC
CASSPDQGNYEQYF
>-|TRBV5-6|TRBJ2-2|TRBD1
TGTGCCAGCAGCTTGGGACAGGGGTTCACCGGGGAGCTGTTTTTT
CASSLGQGFTGELFF
>-|TRBV5-1|TRBJ1-3|-
TGCGCCAGCAGCTTGGCGGGGTACGGAAACACCATATATTTT
CASSLAGYGNTIYF